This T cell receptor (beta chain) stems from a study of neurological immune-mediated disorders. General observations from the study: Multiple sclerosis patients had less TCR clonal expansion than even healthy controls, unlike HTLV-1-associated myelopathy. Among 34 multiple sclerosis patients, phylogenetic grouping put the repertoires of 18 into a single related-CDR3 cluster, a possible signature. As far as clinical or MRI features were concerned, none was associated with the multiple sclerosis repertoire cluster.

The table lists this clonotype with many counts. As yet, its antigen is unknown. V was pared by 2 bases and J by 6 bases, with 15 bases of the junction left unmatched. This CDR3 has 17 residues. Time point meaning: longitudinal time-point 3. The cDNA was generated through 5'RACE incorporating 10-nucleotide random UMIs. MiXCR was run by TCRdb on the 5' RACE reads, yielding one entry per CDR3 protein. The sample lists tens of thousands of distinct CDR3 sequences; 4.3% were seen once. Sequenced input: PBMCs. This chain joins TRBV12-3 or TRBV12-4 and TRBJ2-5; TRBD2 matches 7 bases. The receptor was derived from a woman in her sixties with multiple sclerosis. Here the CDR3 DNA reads TGTGCCAGCAGTTTACCCATTACAGTGGGAGGGGTGAAGACCCAGTACTTC. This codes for CASSLPITVGGVKTQYF.